This TCR beta chain stems from a study of control samples from healthy donors and cancer patients. Profiling relied on immunoSEQ multiplex PCR, and the TCRdb table lists in-frame clones only, not all of them. The data show around 250,000 clones, with approximately 80% seen just once and less than 15% held by the top ten. Trimming removed 5 bases from V and 4 bases from J; junction bases left unmatched: 9. Germline V gene sequence: CDR1 MDHEN, CDR2 SYDVKM. The CDR3 is 15 amino acids. The clonotype originates from an older woman with lung cancer. V usage is TRBV28 and J usage is TRBJ1-2; 8 bases agree with TRBD1. The sample taken for sequencing was PBMCs. CDR3 nucleotide sequence: TGTGCCAGCAGTACCGCAGGACAGGGCGCCTATGGCTACACCTTC. It codes for CASSTAGQGAYGYTF.